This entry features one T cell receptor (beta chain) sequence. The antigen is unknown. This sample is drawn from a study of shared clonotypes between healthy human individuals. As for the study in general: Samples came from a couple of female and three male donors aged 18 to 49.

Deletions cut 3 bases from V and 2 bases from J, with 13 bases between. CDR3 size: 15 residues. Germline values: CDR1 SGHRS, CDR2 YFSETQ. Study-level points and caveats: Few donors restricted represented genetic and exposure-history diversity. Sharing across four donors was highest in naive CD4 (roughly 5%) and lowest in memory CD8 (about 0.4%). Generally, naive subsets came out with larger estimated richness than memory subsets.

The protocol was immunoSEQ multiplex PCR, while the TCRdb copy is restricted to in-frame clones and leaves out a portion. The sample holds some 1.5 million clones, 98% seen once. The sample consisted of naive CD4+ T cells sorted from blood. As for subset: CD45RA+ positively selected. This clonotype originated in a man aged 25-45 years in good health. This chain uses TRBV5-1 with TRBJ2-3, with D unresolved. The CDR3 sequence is CASSSSWVPTDTQYF. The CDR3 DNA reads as TGCGCCAGCAGCTCCTCTTGGGTTCCCACAGATACGCAGTATTTT.